This is a list of T cell receptor beta chains from one sample in a study of blood T cell repertoires in COVID-19. Produced via immunoSEQ multiplex PCR; TCRdb's table is partial and in-frame only. The sample holds approximately 70,000 clones; 82% are singletons and the top ten take roughly 13%. Sequences were obtained from peripheral blood. Receptor source: a woman of 80 years or more with acute or convalescent COVID-19. Each CDR3 is given with its conserved first and last residue. The order of the fields is J gene, V gene, D gene, clone size, CDR3 protein, CDR3 DNA. The D gene is left open where the match is weak. Expanded clones are given a class, and other clones once, few, many or no size at all.

J: TRBJ1-2
V: TRBV18
D: TRBD1
size: .
CDR3: CASSPRDRVHGYTF
DNA: TGTGCCAGCTCACCACGGGACAGGGTCCATGGCTACACCTTC

J: TRBJ1-1
V: TRBV19
D: TRBD1
size: .
CDR3: CASSPRTGGAGTEAFF
DNA: TGTGCCAGTAGTCCTCGGACAGGGGGCGCGGGGACTGAAGCTTTCTTT

J: TRBJ2-7
V: TRBV27
D: TRBD1
size: .
CDR3: CASSLLQGAYEQYF
DNA: TGTGCCAGCAGTTTATTGCAGGGGGCTTACGAGCAGTACTTC

J: TRBJ1-2
V: TRBV6-5
D: .
size: .
CDR3: CASSPTSGYGYTF
DNA: TGTGCCAGCAGCCCAACTTCGGGGTATGGCTACACCTTC

J: TRBJ2-6
V: TRBV19
D: .
size: .
CDR3: CASSIRGSGANVLTF
DNA: TGTGCCAGTAGTATCAGGGGCTCTGGGGCCAACGTCCTGACTTTC

J: TRBJ1-2
V: TRBV9
D: TRBD1
size: once
CDR3: CASSVGTGAAGHGYTF
DNA: TGTGCCAGCAGCGTAGGGACAGGGGCCGCAGGACATGGCTACACCTTC

J: TRBJ1-1
V: TRBV5-6
D: TRBD1
size: .
CDR3: CASSKGTGFSTEAFF
DNA: TGTGCCAGCAGCAAGGGGACAGGTTTTAGCACTGAAGCTTTCTTT

J: TRBJ2-1
V: TRBV14
D: .
size: once
CDR3: CASSQVPQIALSHNEQFF
DNA: TGTGCCAGCAGCCAAGTACCGCAAATAGCCCTAAGCCACAATGAGCAGTTCTTC

J: TRBJ2-7
V: TRBV4-1
D: .
size: .
CDR3: CASSLETGSQPYEQYF
DNA: TGCGCCAGCAGCCTCGAAACGGGATCGCAGCCCTACGAGCAGTACTTC

J: TRBJ1-1
V: TRBV5-1
D: TRBD1
size: few
CDR3: CASGKGGPTEAFF
DNA: TGCGCCAGCGGAAAAGGGGGCCCCACTGAAGCTTTCTTT

J: TRBJ2-1
V: TRBV25-1
D: .
size: .
CDR3: CASSATITKNNEQFF
DNA: TGTGCCAGCAGTGCGACTATCACTAAAAACAATGAGCAGTTCTTC

J: TRBJ1-3
V: TRBV29-1
D: TRBD1
size: few
CDR3: CSVELRQGARNTIYF
DNA: TGCAGCGTTGAACTTAGACAGGGGGCAAGAAACACCATATATTTT

J: TRBJ2-3
V: TRBV3-1/TRBV3-2
D: TRBD1
size: .
CDR3: CASSQDTGGPRNTQYF
DNA: TGTGCCAGCAGCCAAGATACAGGGGGACCAAGAAATACGCAGTATTTT

J: TRBJ2-3
V: TRBV5-4
D: TRBD2
size: .
CDR3: CASGRETGTDTQYF
DNA: TGTGCCAGCGGGCGGGAGACGGGCACAGATACGCAGTATTTT

J: TRBJ2-7
V: TRBV5-8
D: .
size: .
CDR3: CASSGNRAIAYEQYF
DNA: TGTGCCAGCAGCGGAAACAGGGCTATAGCTTACGAGCAGTACTTC

J: TRBJ2-1
V: TRBV6-6
D: .
size: .
CDR3: CASSYSQVYNEQFF
DNA: TGTGCCAGCAGTTACTCTCAGGTTTACAATGAGCAGTTCTTC